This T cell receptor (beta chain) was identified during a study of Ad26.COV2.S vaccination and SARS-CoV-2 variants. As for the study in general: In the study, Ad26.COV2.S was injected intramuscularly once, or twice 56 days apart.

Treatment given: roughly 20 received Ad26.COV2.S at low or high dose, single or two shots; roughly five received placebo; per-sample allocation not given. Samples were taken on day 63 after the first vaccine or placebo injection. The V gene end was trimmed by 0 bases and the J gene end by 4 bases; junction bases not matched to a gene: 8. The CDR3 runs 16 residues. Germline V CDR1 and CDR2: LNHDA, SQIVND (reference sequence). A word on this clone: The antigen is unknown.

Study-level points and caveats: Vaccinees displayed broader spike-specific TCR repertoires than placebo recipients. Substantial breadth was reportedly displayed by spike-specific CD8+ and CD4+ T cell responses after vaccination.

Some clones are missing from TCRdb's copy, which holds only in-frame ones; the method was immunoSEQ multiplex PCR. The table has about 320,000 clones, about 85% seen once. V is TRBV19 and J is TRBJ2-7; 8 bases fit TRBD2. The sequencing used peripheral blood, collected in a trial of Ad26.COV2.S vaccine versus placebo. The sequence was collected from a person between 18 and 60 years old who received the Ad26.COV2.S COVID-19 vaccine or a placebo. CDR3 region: CASSIEDTSGLYEQYF. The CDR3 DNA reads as TGTGCCAGTAGTATAGAGGATACTAGCGGCTTGTACGAGCAGTACTTC.